The 16 T cell receptor beta chains in this list originate from one sample, sequenced in a study of cytomegalovirus exposure and HLA in healthy donors. The study ran its PCR with 60 Vbeta and 13 Jbeta primers. Sequencing was performed with immunoSEQ multiplex PCR; in TCRdb, only in-frame clones are kept and a portion is missing. The data hold over 150,000 clones, with roughly 80% observed a single time. Sample: PBMCs. All receptors come from a human donor in good health.

V usage is TRBV2 and J usage is TRBJ2-1; 11 bases agree with TRBD2. The CDR3 totals 15 residues. J was trimmed by 10 bases and V by 2 bases; bases with no gene match: 7. Germline-derived CDR1 and CDR2 are SNHLY and FYNNEI. As DNA, the CDR3 is TGTGCCAGCAGTGAAAGTAGCGGGGGGGCATGGGAGCAGTTCTTC. Protein sequence: CASSESSGGAWEQFF.

CDR3 sequence reads: CASSYSGLAGPYEQYF. The CDR3 DNA follows: TGTGCCAGCAGTTACTCGGGACTAGCGGGTCCCTACGAGCAGTACTTC. V is TRBV6-5 and J is TRBJ2-7, with 12 bases that match TRBD2. J lost 2 bases, V lost 0 bases, and 2 bases had no gene match. Germline V gene lookup returns CDR1 MNHEY and CDR2 SVGAGI. The CDR3 spans 16 residues.

The genes are TRBV25-1 and TRBJ2-2, with 7 bases aligning to TRBD1. Germline CDR1 reads MGHDK; CDR2 reads SYGVNS. The J segment lost 1 base and the V segment lost 8 bases, leaving 4 bases of the junction unmatched. This CDR3 spans 14 amino acids. The CDR3 coding sequence is TGTGCCAGCCGTAGGACAGGGAACACCGGGGAGCTGTTTTTT. Its protein product is CASRRTGNTGELFF. Drawing the rest from reference TRBV25-1 and TRBJ2-2, the complete variable domain is EADIYQTPRYLVIGTGKKITLECSQTMGHDKMYWYQQDPGMELHLIHYSYGVNSTEKGDLSSESTVSRIRTEHFPLTLESARPSHTSQYLCASRRTGNTGELFFGEGSRLTVL.

This clone occurred a few times. Here the CDR3 reads CASSQTGNTDTQYF. CDR3 bases: TGTGCCAGCTCTCAGACAGGGAACACAGATACGCAGTATTTT. The chain joins TRBV2 to TRBJ2-3; 7 bases match TRBD1. Germline CDR1 SNHLY, CDR2 FYNNEI. The CDR3 has 14 amino acids. Unmatched junction bases numbered 7, after V lost 8 bases and J lost 2 bases.

The rearrangement links TRBV2 to TRBJ1-1; D is possibly TRBD1 (5 bases). In germline, CDR1 is SNHLY, CDR2 FYNNEI. V was shortened by 10 bases and J by 1 base, with 13 bases between the two germline ends. The CDR3 loop spans 13 amino acids. The CDR3 reads CATPMGPNTEAFF. CDR3 DNA sequence: TGTGCCACCCCCATGGGGCCGAACACTGAAGCTTTCTTT.

This chain links TRBV19 with TRBJ1-1; D unclear. The V end lost 6 bases, the J end lost 0 bases, and 20 bases lay between the germline ends. The CDR3 is made up of 17 amino acids. CDR1 and CDR2 from the germline V gene are LNHDA and SQIVND (reference sequence). The CDR3 here is CASRGGVQPKMNTEAFF. The CDR3 coding sequence is TGTGCCAGTAGAGGCGGAGTTCAACCTAAAATGAACACTGAAGCTTTCTTT.

V gene TRBV2 combines with J gene TRBJ2-1, with D possibly TRBD1 on 6 matching bases. The germline gives CDR1 SNHLY, CDR2 FYNNEI. CDR3 length: 16 amino acids. V was cut by 3 bases and J by 2 bases, with 14 bases left in between. CDR3 in amino acids: CASSDLDQGPYNEQFF. CDR3 coding DNA: TGTGCCAGCAGTGACCTCGATCAGGGGCCCTACAATGAGCAGTTCTTC.

The chain combines TRBV5-6 with TRBJ2-7; possibly TRBD1 for D (5 bases). The CDR3 consists of 15 residues. CDR1 is SGHDT and CDR2 is YYEEEE in the germline V gene. Deletions cut 0 bases from V and 0 bases from J, with 10 bases between. The CDR3 DNA reads TGTGCCAGCAGCTTGGGGACAACGAGCTCCTACGAGCAGTACTTC. This codes for CASSLGTTSSYEQYF.

The V call is TRBV27, the J call TRBJ2-7; D may be TRBD1 (5 bases). The ends were cut back, 2 bases at V and 8 bases at J, with 19 bases in the middle. Germline V gene lookup returns CDR1 MNHEY and CDR2 SMNVEV (reference sequence). The CDR3 runs to 15 residues. In DNA, the CDR3 is TGTGCCAGCAGTTTAATGGCAGGGTTCTTCCTTCAGCAGTACTTC. It specifies CASSLMAGFFLQQYF.

This chain links TRBV11-2 with TRBJ1-3; 8 positions match TRBD1. CDR3 length equals 16 residues. Germline V gene data show CDR1 as SGHAT and CDR2 as FQNNGV. The J segment lost 0 bases and the V segment lost 5 bases, leaving 6 bases of the junction unmatched. CDR3 protein: CASSLLTGGSGNTIYF. Here the CDR3 DNA reads TGTGCCAGCAGCCTACTAACAGGGGGCTCTGGAAACACCATATATTTT.

This clone occurred once. The chain combines TRBV19 with TRBJ1-2; TRBD1 matches at 8 bases. Unmatched junction bases numbered 3, after V lost 4 bases and J lost 8 bases. Germline V gene sequence: CDR1 LNHDA, CDR2 SQIVND (reference sequence). The CDR3 has 12 residues. CDR3 sequence: CASSTWTGGYTF. In DNA form, the CDR3 reads TGTGCCAGTAGTACTTGGACAGGGGGCTACACCTTC.

J is TRBJ2-1 and V is TRBV11-2; TRBD1 aligns across 7 bases. This CDR3 comprises 15 residues. V lost 5 bases to trimming and J lost 1 base; unmatched junction nucleotides: 5. CDR1 and CDR2 from the germline V gene are SGHAT and FQNNGV. The CDR3: CASSENRGSYNEQFF. CDR3 nucleotides: TGTGCCAGCAGCGAGAACAGGGGTTCCTACAATGAGCAGTTCTTC.

The chain has TRBV10-1 and TRBJ2-3; 10 bases map to TRBD1. CDR1 and CDR2 from the germline V gene are WNHNN and SYGVQD (reference sequence). The CDR3 is made up of 14 amino acids. V shed 4 bases and J 5 bases; nucleotides not matched to a gene: 3. The CDR3, as DNA: TGCGCCAGCAGTGCGGGACAGGGGTTAGATACGCAGTATTTT. This encodes CASSAGQGLDTQYF.

The chain links TRBV6-1 to TRBJ2-5; 8 positions agree with TRBD2. V was clipped by 1 base and J by 5 bases; unmatched bases: 9. Germline V gene lookup returns CDR1 MNHNS and CDR2 SASEGT. The CDR3 covers 16 residues. Here the CDR3 DNA reads TGTGCCAGCAGTGAAGGGAACGCGGGACTAGTTGAGACCCAGTACTTC. It is translated as CASSEGNAGLVETQYF.

V gene TRBV4-2 combines with J gene TRBJ1-1, with D uncertain. Germline-derived CDR1 and CDR2 are LGHNA and YNFKEQ. The CDR3 runs to 15 residues. Trimming cost V 1 base and J 6 bases, with 15 bases left between them. In DNA, the CDR3 is TGTGCCAGCAGCCAAGGGAACAGAATGGAGGCTGAAGCTTTCTTT. This encodes CASSQGNRMEAEAFF.

V is TRBV11-3 and J is TRBJ2-1; 7 nucleotides match TRBD1. V gave up 6 bases and J gave up 3 bases; unmatched junction bases: 5. This CDR3 region has 14 residues. Germline loops: CDR1 SGHNT, CDR2 YENEEA. Here the CDR3 reads CASSPGGSYNEQFF. CDR3 bases: TGTGCCAGCAGTCCAGGGGGTAGCTACAATGAGCAGTTCTTC. Full variable domain (rest looked up from reference TRBV11-3 and TRBJ2-1): EAGVVQSPRYKIIEKKQPVAFWCNPISGHNTLYWYLQNLGQGPELLIRYENEEAVDDSQLPKDRFSAERLKGVDSTLKIQPAELGDSAVYLCASSPGGSYNEQFFGPGTRLTVL.